This paragraph reports one T cell receptor (beta chain). The antigen remains unidentified. The junction does not match germline at one end; this may be a read error. Alongside a J-beta primer mix, a sample-barcoded 5' primer served in a second PCR lasting roughly 6 to 11 cycles. TCRdb used MiXCR to reprocess the 5' RACE reads, holding one entry per CDR3 protein. The sample lists about 800,000 distinct CDR3 sequences, about three fifths occurring once. The data were obtained in a study of blood T cells in healthy people across ages. Regarding the study as a whole: Estimates based on one million T cells were treated as lower bounds. A roughly linear fall in TCR beta diversity per million T cells was seen with increasing age.

The donors, healthy Caucasians from Russia, were aged 6 to 90. Investigators took around 11 milliliters of peripheral blood from every donor. Germline CDR1 is SGHRS and CDR2 is YFSETQ. The CDR3 extends over 17 amino acids. The TCR comes from a man aged 25 to 40 in good health. V gene TRBV5-1 combines with J gene TRBJ2-6; 7 bases map to TRBD1. Sample: blood. The CDR3 sequence is CASSSHRGPSGANVLIF. CDR3 DNA sequence: TGCGCCAGCAGCTCCCACAGGGGACCGAGTGGGGCCAACGTCCTGATTTTC. The full variable domain, rest sourced from reference TRBV5-1 and TRBJ2-6, is KAGVTQTPRYLIKTRGQQVTLSCSPISGHRSVSWYQQTPGQGLQFLFEYFSETQRNKGNFPGRFSGRQFSNSRSEMNVSTLELGDSALYLCASSSHRGPSGANVLIFGAGSRLTVL.